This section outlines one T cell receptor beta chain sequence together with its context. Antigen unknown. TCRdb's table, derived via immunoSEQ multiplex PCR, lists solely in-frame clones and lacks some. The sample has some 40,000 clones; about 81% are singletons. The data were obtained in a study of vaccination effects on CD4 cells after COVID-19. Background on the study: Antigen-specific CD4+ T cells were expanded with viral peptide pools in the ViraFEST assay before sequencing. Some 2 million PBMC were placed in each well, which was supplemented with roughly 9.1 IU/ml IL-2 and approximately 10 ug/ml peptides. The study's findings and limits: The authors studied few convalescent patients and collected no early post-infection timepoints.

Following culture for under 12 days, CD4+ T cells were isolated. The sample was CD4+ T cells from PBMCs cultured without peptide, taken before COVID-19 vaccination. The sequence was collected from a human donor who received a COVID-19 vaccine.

The CDR3 is CAISERVAIYNEQFF. CDR3 in DNA: TGTGCCATCAGTGAGAGAGTAGCTATTTACAATGAGCAGTTCTTC. The rearrangement joins TRBV10-3 to TRBJ2-1; D unclear. Trimming removed 2 bases at V and 4 bases at J, with 12 bases between. Germline lookup yields CDR1 ENHRY and CDR2 SYGVKD. CDR3 length: 15 amino acids.